This T cell receptor beta chain was observed in a study of graft-versus-host responses after intestinal transplantation. Background on the study: As for transplant type, recipients had multivisceral, liver-intestinal, or isolated intestinal grafts. Induction with anti-thymocyte globulin, then tacrolimus and steroids for roughly three years, was given to all recipients.

Study results and caveats: Those patients showing graft-donor T cell macrochimerism displayed high graft-versus-host to host-versus-graft clonal ratios in allografts. Early post-transplant declines in HvG were associated with peak levels of circulating GvH clones.

The CDR3 has 14 residues. Germline V gives CDR1 MRHNA, CDR2 SNTAGT. V was pared by 3 bases and J by 1 base, with 6 bases between. This table comes from immunoSEQ multiplex PCR, and its TCRdb copy is limited to in-frame clones, with some not included. The top ten hold around a tenth of the sample, which has some 31,000 clones, 70% to 90% seen once. Note on this clone: Antigen: not known.

The input for sequencing was PBMCs, taken around 430 days after intestinal transplantation. The TCR sequence derives from a human patient who received an intestinal transplant, so some T cells may come from the graft donor. The chain combines TRBV6-4 with TRBJ2-2; D remains ambiguous. The CDR3 bases are TGTGCCAGCAGTGAATACCTGAACACCGGGGAGCTGTTTTTT. Encoded protein: CASSEYLNTGELFF.